The clone carrying this T cell receptor (beta chain) was seen many times. No antigen is known for it. Libraries of TCR beta came from iRepertoire HTBI primers plus Arm-PCR of CDR3 regions. The authors' processing: Sequenced samples collectively carried 55 to 80 TRBV and 15 or so TRBJ segments. MiXCR, applied by TCRdb to the multiplex PCR reads, yields one record per CDR3 protein. TCRdb, not the original authors, processed these V and J calls. The data show 400,000 to 500,000 distinct CDR3 sequences, roughly 15% seen once. The time point denotes: newly diagnosed GD, antithyroid drugs for less than 3 months. PBMCs were the source of the RNA used for TCR sequencing. The sample is drawn from a study of regulatory T cells in long-lasting Graves disease. Findings of the study overall: It was possible that the small sample size reduced accuracy. Favored usage of TRBV28, TRBJ1-2 and TRBJ2-5 was recorded in persistent disease.

The CDR3 is 15 residues long. V shed 0 bases and J 5 bases; nucleotides not matched to a gene: 7. CDR1 is LNHNV and CDR2 is YYDKDF in the germline V gene (reference sequence). The same sample was also studied in work on T cells in Graves' hyperthyroidism and ophthalmopathy.

Source: peripheral blood mononuclear cells (PBMCs), taken at new diagnosis, from a patient treated with antithyroid drugs. The chain links TRBV15 to TRBJ2-7; 7 positions match TRBD1. This receptor was taken from a woman aged 25 to 39 with Graves disease. DNA of the CDR3: TGTGCCACCAGCAGAGATCTGGGACAGACCCACGAGCAGTACTTC. Translated: CATSRDLGQTHEQYF.